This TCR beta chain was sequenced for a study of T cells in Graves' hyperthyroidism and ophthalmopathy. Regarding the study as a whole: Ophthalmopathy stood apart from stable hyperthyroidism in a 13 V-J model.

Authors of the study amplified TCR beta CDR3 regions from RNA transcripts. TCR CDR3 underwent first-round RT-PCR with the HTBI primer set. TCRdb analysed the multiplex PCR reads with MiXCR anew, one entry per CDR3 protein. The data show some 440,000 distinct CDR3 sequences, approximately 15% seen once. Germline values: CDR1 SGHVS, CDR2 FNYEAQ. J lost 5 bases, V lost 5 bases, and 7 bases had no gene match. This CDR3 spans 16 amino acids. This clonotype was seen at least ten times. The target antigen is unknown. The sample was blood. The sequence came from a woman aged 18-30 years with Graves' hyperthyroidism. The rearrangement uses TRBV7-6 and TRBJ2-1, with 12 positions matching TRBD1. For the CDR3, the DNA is TGTGCCAGCAGCCTAGGGGACAGGGGGCTTCACAATGAGCAGTTCTTC. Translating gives CASSLGDRGLHNEQFF.